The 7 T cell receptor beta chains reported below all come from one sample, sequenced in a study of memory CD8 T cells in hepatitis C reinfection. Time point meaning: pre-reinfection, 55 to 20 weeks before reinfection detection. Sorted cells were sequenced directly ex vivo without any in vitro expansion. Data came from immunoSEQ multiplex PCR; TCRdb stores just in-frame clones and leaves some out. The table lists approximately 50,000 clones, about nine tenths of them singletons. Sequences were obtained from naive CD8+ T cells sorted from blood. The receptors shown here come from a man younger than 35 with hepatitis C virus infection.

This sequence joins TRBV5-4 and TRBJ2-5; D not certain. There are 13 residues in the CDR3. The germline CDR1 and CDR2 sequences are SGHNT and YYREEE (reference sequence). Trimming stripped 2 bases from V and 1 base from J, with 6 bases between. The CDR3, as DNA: TGTGCCAGCAGCTTTCCAGGCCAAGAGACCCAGTACTTC. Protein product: CASSFPGQETQYF.

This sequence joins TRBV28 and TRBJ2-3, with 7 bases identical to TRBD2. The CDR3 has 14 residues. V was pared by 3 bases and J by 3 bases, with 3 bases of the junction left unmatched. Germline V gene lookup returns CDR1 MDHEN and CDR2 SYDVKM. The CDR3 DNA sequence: TGTGCCAGCAGTTTTTGGCGGGGGACAGATACGCAGTATTTT. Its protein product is CASSFWRGTDTQYF.

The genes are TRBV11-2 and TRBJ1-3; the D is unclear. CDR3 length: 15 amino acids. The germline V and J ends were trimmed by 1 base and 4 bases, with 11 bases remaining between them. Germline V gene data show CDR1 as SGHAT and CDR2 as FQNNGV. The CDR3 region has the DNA TGTGCCAGCAGCTTAGTAGCGGGCTCCGGAAACACCATATATTTT. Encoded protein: CASSLVAGSGNTIYF.

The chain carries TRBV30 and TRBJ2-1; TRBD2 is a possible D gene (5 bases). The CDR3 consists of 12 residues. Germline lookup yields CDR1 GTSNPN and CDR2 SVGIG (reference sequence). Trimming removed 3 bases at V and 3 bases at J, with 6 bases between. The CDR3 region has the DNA TGTGCCTGGAGCGGGGACTACAATGAGCAGTTCTTC. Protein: CAWSGDYNEQFF.

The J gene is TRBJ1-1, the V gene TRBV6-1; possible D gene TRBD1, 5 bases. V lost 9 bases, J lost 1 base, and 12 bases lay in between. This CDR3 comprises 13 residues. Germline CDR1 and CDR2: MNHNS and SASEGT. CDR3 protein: CASWGDGNTEAFF. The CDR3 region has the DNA TGTGCCAGTTGGGGGGACGGGAACACTGAAGCTTTCTTT.

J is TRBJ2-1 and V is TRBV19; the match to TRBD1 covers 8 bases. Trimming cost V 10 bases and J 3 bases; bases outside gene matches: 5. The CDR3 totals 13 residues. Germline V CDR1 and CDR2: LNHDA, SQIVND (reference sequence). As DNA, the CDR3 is TGTGCCACCAGACAGGGGTTCTACAATGAGCAGTTCTTC. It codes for CATRQGFYNEQFF. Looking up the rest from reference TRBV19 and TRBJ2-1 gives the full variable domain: DGGITQSPKYLFRKEGQNVTLSCEQNLNHDAMYWYRQDPGQGLRLIYYSQIVNDFQKGDIAEGYSVSREKKESFPLTVTSAQKNPTAFYLCATRQGFYNEQFFGPGTRLTVL.

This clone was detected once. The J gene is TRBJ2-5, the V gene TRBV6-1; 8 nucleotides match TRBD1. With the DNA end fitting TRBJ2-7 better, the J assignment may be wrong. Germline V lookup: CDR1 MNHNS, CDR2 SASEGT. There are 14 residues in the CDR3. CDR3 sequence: CASSDRDRPYEQYF. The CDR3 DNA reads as TGTGCCAGCAGCGACCGGGACAGGCCCTACGAGCAGTACTTC.